The clone carrying this T cell receptor beta chain was recorded at least ten times. Based on clinical symptoms, serum thyroxine and TRAb, thyroid ultrasound and orbital computed tomography, diagnoses were reached. These data come from a study of T cells in Graves' hyperthyroidism and ophthalmopathy. Germline loops: CDR1 LGHDT, CDR2 YNNKEL (reference sequence). The V and J ends lost 4 bases and 9 bases respectively, with 19 bases between them. The CDR3 covers 15 residues. Amplified regions were TCR beta CDR3 sequences from RNA transcripts. Using the HTBI primer set, a first-round RT-PCR was run on the TCR CDR3. TCRdb re-called the multiplex PCR reads through MiXCR, storing one row per CDR3 protein. The sample records 650,000 to 750,000 distinct CDR3 sequences, roughly 15% being singletons.

The chain is built from TRBV3-1 and TRBJ2-1; weak D call: TRBD2 (6 bases). The sample was blood. The TCR sequence derives from a woman aged 18-29 years with Graves' hyperthyroidism. The CDR3 nucleotides read TGTGCCAGCAGCCTCCGGGGGACTGGAGGAAGTGAGCAGTTCTTC. Its translation is CASSLRGTGGSEQFF.